This T cell receptor (beta chain) derives from a study of shared clonotypes between healthy human individuals. Study-level findings and limits: Shared clonotypes: roughly 4.5% naive CD4, under 4% naive CD8, about 2.5% memory CD4, about 0.4% memory CD8.

Sequenced by immunoSEQ multiplex PCR; TCRdb stores in-frame clones only, minus some. The sample lists some 2.1 million clones; approximately 92% were seen once. This clone occurred once. Its antigen is still unknown. Germline CDR1 SGHRS, CDR2 YFSETQ. This CDR3 is built from 17 residues. The V gene end was trimmed by 0 bases and the J gene end by 0 bases; junction bases not matched to a gene: 4. Naivety among CD8 cells was defined by CD45RO negativity and positive CCR7 selection, thereby excluding terminally differentiated effector memory CD45RA+ cells. The sequence came from a man younger than 35 in good health. Some clones in this sample may be carry-over from other donors' samples. The V and J genes are TRBV5-1 and TRBJ2-1; TRBD1 matches 9 bases. The sample comprised naive CD8+ T cells from PBMCs. CDR3 sequence: CASSLVGTGSSYNEQFF. The CDR3 coding sequence is TGCGCCAGCAGCTTGGTAGGGACAGGGAGCTCCTACAATGAGCAGTTCTTC.